This TCR beta chain derives from a study of blood T cell repertoires in COVID-19. For the study at large: From the United States, Italy and Spain came samples of acute and convalescent COVID-19. T cells, B-cell-depleted T cells, or PBMCs provided the cDNA or gDNA that served as material.

Researchers sorted participants into cohorts using their self-reported clinical history. V lost 6 bases and J lost 5; bases outside the gene matches: 14. The CDR3 is made up of 16 amino acids. Per the germline V gene, CDR1 is SNHLY and CDR2 is FYNNEI. In the original processing: It was from reference gene primer amplification that nucleated cell counts were estimated. Assay: immunoSEQ multiplex PCR; the TCRdb copy retains only in-frame clones and omits some. V and J calls plus clone size are reproduced from that table; the DNA served to infer D and trimming. The sample contains approximately 250,000 clones, about 91% of which appear only once.

The chain is built from TRBV2 and TRBJ2-7, with 9 bases identical to TRBD1. This TCR was sampled from a woman in her thirties or forties with acute COVID-19. Sequencing input: PBMCs or T cells enriched from blood (not recorded which). Here the CDR3 DNA reads TGTGCCAGCAGGGATGATAGTCGACAGGGGGTACACGAGCAGTACTTC. It is translated as CASRDDSRQGVHEQYF.